This TCR beta chain was identified in a study of metastatic and nonmetastatic thyroid tumors. Whole-study context: Repertoires were compared across blood and tumor or nodule tissue from malignant and benign thyroid patients. Points from the study as a whole: Malignant tumors reportedly showed significantly higher TCR beta diversity than benign nodules in both blood and tumor.

Under the authors' procedure: The distant-metastasis classifier for papillary thyroid cancer was built from CDR3 differences across clinicopathological groups. TCRdb re-analyzed the PCR reads through MiXCR. These V and J calls are TCRdb output, not the study's own analysis. The sample shows roughly 45,000 clones, about 3.3% of them seen only once. This clone was found many times. Its antigen is unknown. Patients had received no treatment of any kind before thyroid surgery. There are 14 residues in the CDR3. Germline CDR1 is KGHDR and CDR2 is SFDVKD. V trimming: 5 bases; J trimming: 5 bases; junction bases outside the gene matches: 4.

The sequencing sample was made of blood. The receptor's source is a female donor with papillary thyroid cancer or a benign thyroid nodule (not recorded which). Some clones in this sample may be carry-over from other donors' samples. The chain has TRBV24-1 and TRBJ2-1; 8 bases align to TRBD2. Here the CDR3 DNA reads TGTGCCACCAGTGCCCCAGCGGGAGACAATGAGCAGTTCTTC. It translates to CATSAPAGDNEQFF.